This record covers a single TCR beta chain. The data stem from a study of blood T cell repertoires in COVID-19. Repertoires were generated with immunoSEQ multiplex PCR, while TCRdb's copy carries only in-frame clones and drops some. The sample lists more than 200,000 clones, around 86% seen once, with around 7% in the top ten. The CDR3 sequence is 12 residues long. Germline loops: CDR1 DFQATT, CDR2 SNEGSKA (reference sequence). V was shortened by 3 bases and J by 4 bases, with 7 bases between the two germline ends. Input material: PBMCs or T cells enriched from blood (not recorded which). The sequence derives from a man aged 25-45 years in a cohort exposed to, infected with or recovered from COVID-19 (not recorded which). The genes are TRBV20-1 and TRBJ1-5, with TRBD1 as a possible D gene (5 bases). CDR3 residues: CSASRGNQPQHF. The CDR3 nucleotides are TGCAGTGCTAGTCGGGGGAATCAGCCCCAGCATTTT.